The 21 T cell receptor beta chains presented below share a single source sample, sequenced in a study of blood T cell repertoires in COVID-19. TCRdb's table, derived via immunoSEQ multiplex PCR, lists solely in-frame clones and lacks some. This table has about 290,000 clones, around 90% appearing once. The sequencing input was PBMCs or T cells enriched from blood (not recorded which). These receptors originate from a woman aged 40 to 50 who had recovered from COVID-19.

The table lists this clone with a count of one. This rearrangement joins TRBV30 to TRBJ1-1; no firm D call. Trimming shortened V by 3 bases and J by 2 bases, and 13 bases separated the two germline ends. CDR1 and CDR2 from the germline V gene are GTSNPN and SVGIG (reference sequence). The length of the CDR3 is 14 residues. Here the CDR3 reads CAWSRSVPNTEAFF. DNA of the CDR3: TGTGCCTGGAGCAGGTCAGTCCCTAACACTGAAGCTTTCTTT.

The V gene is TRBV4-3, the J gene TRBJ1-6, with 9 positions matching TRBD1. V dropped 0 bases and J dropped 7; count of bases not matched to a gene: 16. This CDR3 has 20 residues. CDR1 is LGHNA, CDR2 YSLEER, per germline. The CDR3 reads CASSQDLVSSRGQGNSPLHF. Here the CDR3 DNA reads TGCGCCAGCAGCCAAGATCTTGTGTCTTCGCGGGGACAGGGAAATTCACCCCTCCACTTT.

This chain uses TRBV7-9 with TRBJ1-5; D is possibly TRBD1 (5 bases). Per germline, CDR1 SEHNR and CDR2 FQNEAQ (reference sequence). Trimming left V 1 base short and J 5 bases short, with 6 bases between. The CDR3 has 13 residues. The DNA of the CDR3 is TGTGCCAGCAGCTTAGTAGGGGATCAGCCCCAGCATTTT. It encodes CASSLVGDQPQHF.

J is TRBJ2-1 and V is TRBV11-2; D gene uncertain. CDR3 length: 13 amino acids. Germline V CDR1 and CDR2: SGHAT, FQNNGV. V dropped 4 bases and J dropped 8 bases, with 12 bases sitting between them. The CDR3 region has the DNA TGTGCCAGCAGCTCCCCAAATTTCCATGAGCAGTTCTTC. Translated: CASSSPNFHEQFF. The whole variable domain, filled in from reference TRBV11-2 and TRBJ2-1, reads EAGVAQSPRYKIIEKRQSVAFWCNPISGHATLYWYQQILGQGPKLLIQFQNNGVVDDSQLPKDRFSAERLKGVDSTLKIQPAKLEDSAVYLCASSSPNFHEQFFGPGTRLTVL.

This chain links TRBV27 with TRBJ1-2; D is perhaps TRBD1 (5 bases). The CDR3 totals 15 residues. Germline V gene lookup returns CDR1 MNHEY and CDR2 SMNVEV (reference sequence). V dropped 3 bases and J dropped 2 bases, with 13 bases sitting between them. This CDR3 is CASSFLSGGNYGYTF. CDR3 nucleotides: TGTGCCAGCAGTTTTCTAAGCGGGGGGAACTATGGCTACACCTTC.

The V call is TRBV29-1, the J call TRBJ1-6, with D possibly being TRBD1 (6 bases). CDR3 length: 13 amino acids. The germline V gene encodes CDR1 SQVTM and CDR2 ANQGSEA. CDR3 sequence reads: CSVGAGGDSPLHF. The CDR3 nucleotides are TGCAGTGTGGGGGCAGGTGGGGACTCACCCCTCCACTTT.

The chain links TRBV5-4 to TRBJ1-2; maybe TRBD1 (6 bases). This CDR3 region has 13 residues. The V end lost 9 bases, the J end lost 2 bases, and 14 bases lay between the germline ends. Germline values: CDR1 SGHNT, CDR2 YYREEE (reference sequence). CDR3 sequence (DNA): TGTGCCACAGCTGAGGGGGGGAACTATGGCTACACCTTC. It codes for CATAEGGNYGYTF.

Worth noting for this clone: The sample contains more than one DNA sequence encoding this CDR3. CDR3 nucleotide sequence: TGTGCCAGCTCACCGGCAGGGGGGAACACTGAAGCTTTCTTT. Protein sequence: CASSPAGGNTEAFF. The V gene is TRBV18, the J gene TRBJ1-1; 7 bases are a match to TRBD1. The germline V gene encodes CDR1 KGHSH and CDR2 LQKENI. Germline trimming cut 3 bases from V and 1 base from J; bases unmatched to any gene: 2. The CDR3 spans 14 residues. The full variable domain, rest sourced from reference TRBV18 and TRBJ1-1, is NAGVMQNPRHLVRRRGQEARLRCSPMKGHSHVYWYRQLPEEGLKFMVYLQKENIIDESGMPKERFSAEFPKEGPSILRIQQVVRGDSAAYFCASSPAGGNTEAFFGQGTRLTVV.

The CDR3 DNA follows: TGTGCCAGCCCTACAGAACAGGGGGGAATACAGGGCTACACCTTC. Translated: CASPTEQGGIQGYTF. V gene TRBV6-5 combines with J gene TRBJ1-2; 8 nucleotides line up with TRBD1. With 8 bases clipped from V and 8 bases from J, the junction kept 16 bases outside the gene matches. This CDR3 has 15 residues. Germline CDR1 MNHEY, CDR2 SVGAGI.

The chain has TRBV5-8 and TRBJ1-5, with D possibly matching TRBD1 (6 bases). This CDR3 comprises 13 residues. Deletions cut 5 bases from V and 6 bases from J, with 12 bases between. CDR1 SGHTS and CDR2 YDEGEE come from the germline V gene. CDR3 sequence: CASSSYRVQPQHF. DNA of the CDR3: TGTGCCAGCAGTTCTTACAGGGTTCAGCCCCAGCATTTT.

This chain uses TRBV18 with TRBJ1-6; 9 bases are shared with TRBD1. Trimming removed 4 bases from V and 7 bases from J; junction bases left unmatched: 8. The CDR3 length is 16 residues. Germline CDR1 reads KGHSH; CDR2 reads LQKENI. The DNA for the CDR3 is TGTGCCAGCTCACGCAGGGAACAGGGGGCGAATTCACCCCTCCACTTT. As protein: CASSRREQGANSPLHF.

The chain has TRBV5-4 and TRBJ1-1; 8 positions agree with TRBD1. Germline loops: CDR1 SGHNT, CDR2 YYREEE (reference sequence). This CDR3 is 14 amino acids long. The V and J ends lost 4 bases and 4 bases, in that order; junction bases with no gene match: 6. The CDR3 here is CASSEQGGGTEAFF. In nucleotides, the CDR3 is TGTGCCAGCAGCGAACAGGGGGGAGGCACTGAAGCTTTCTTT.

The gene calls are TRBV3-1 (or the pseudogene TRBV3-2) and TRBJ1-2; no firm D call. V was trimmed by 2 bases and J by 8 bases, leaving 9 bases between them. The CDR3 is 12 amino acids. In germline, CDR1 is LGHDT, CDR2 YNNKEL (reference sequence). CDR3 in amino acids: CASSQSNRGYTF. In DNA form, the CDR3 reads TGTGCCAGCAGCCAATCCAATCGGGGCTACACCTTC.

The chain recombines TRBV30 with TRBJ1-5; D gene ambiguous. In germline, CDR1 is GTSNPN, CDR2 SVGIG (reference sequence). There are 13 residues in the CDR3. Trimming removed 2 bases from V and 5 bases from J, with 10 bases in between. The CDR3 spells CAWSSGFDQPQHF. DNA for the CDR3: TGTGCCTGGAGTTCCGGGTTTGATCAGCCCCAGCATTTT. The entire variable domain, with the rest obtained from reference TRBV30 and TRBJ1-5, is as follows: SQTIHQWPATLVQPVGSPLSLECTVEGTSNPNLYWYRQAAGRGLQLLFYSVGIGQISSEVPQNLSASRPQDRQFILSSKKLLLSDSGFYLCAWSSGFDQPQHFGDGTRLSIL.

The chain joins TRBV5-1 to TRBJ2-3, with 8 bases aligning to TRBD2. The V gene's germline CDR1 is SGHRS and CDR2 YFSETQ. J gave up 2 bases and V 2 bases, and 4 bases lay outside the gene matches. This CDR3 has 15 residues. The CDR3 protein is CASSFSGVYTDTQYF. DNA of the CDR3: TGCGCCAGCAGCTTTAGCGGGGTATACACAGATACGCAGTATTTT.

This rearrangement joins TRBV5-1 to TRBJ1-1; 8 bases fit TRBD1. V trimming: 4 bases; J trimming: 2 bases; junction bases outside the gene matches: 7. The CDR3 contains 15 residues. Germline values: CDR1 SGHRS, CDR2 YFSETQ. As DNA, the CDR3 is TGCGCCAGCAGCCCGGGACAGGAGCATAACACTGAAGCTTTCTTT. Translated, it gives CASSPGQEHNTEAFF.

The chain uses TRBV5-1 and TRBJ2-1; 11 bases map to TRBD2. Looked up from germline, CDR1 is SGHRS and CDR2 is YFSETQ. The CDR3 is 18 residues long. J lost 0 bases, V lost 2 bases, and 7 bases had no gene match. The CDR3 DNA reads TGCGCCAGCAGCTTACCCGGGACTAGCGGCGACTCCTACAATGAGCAGTTCTTC. Translation gives CASSLPGTSGDSYNEQFF.

The genes are TRBV6-5 and TRBJ2-7, with unresolved D. Germline values: CDR1 MNHEY, CDR2 SVGAGI. The CDR3 totals 15 residues. V gave up 2 bases and J gave up 0 bases, with 11 bases separating them. In DNA form, the CDR3 reads TGTGCCAGCAGTTACGTTTTTGCGTCCTCCTACGAGCAGTACTTC. Protein product: CASSYVFASSYEQYF.

The chain has TRBV2 and TRBJ2-3; 9 bases line up with TRBD1. With 10 bases clipped from V and 1 base from J, the junction kept 6 bases outside the gene matches. The CDR3 spans 14 residues. The germline gives CDR1 SNHLY, CDR2 FYNNEI. The CDR3 nucleotides read TGTGCCACCCCCAGGGACAGGGGCACAGATACGCAGTATTTT. It encodes CATPRDRGTDTQYF.

This chain connects TRBV29-1 to TRBJ1-2, with TRBD1 matching 9 bases. The CDR3 is 13 residues long. Trimming removed 1 base from V and 8 bases from J; junction bases left unmatched: 5. Germline CDR1 SQVTM, CDR2 ANQGSEA. CDR3 sequence (DNA): TGCAGCGTTGAAGGGGGGGACAGGGTCGGCTACACCTTC. The encoded protein is CSVEGGDRVGYTF.

This chain uses TRBV9 with TRBJ2-3, with 8 bases matching TRBD2. CDR3 length: 16 residues. Germline CDR1 and CDR2: SGDLS and YYNGEE. The V gene end was trimmed by 7 bases and the J gene end by 1 base; junction bases not matched to a gene: 11. CDR3 nucleotides: TGTGCCAGCGGATCCCCCAGCGGGGGCCGCACAGATACGCAGTATTTT. Protein sequence: CASGSPSGGRTDTQYF.